A single sample gave rise to the 26 T cell receptor beta chains below, sequenced in a study of blood T cell repertoires in COVID-19. Using immunoSEQ multiplex PCR, the repertoire was profiled, and TCRdb retains in-frame clones only, with some absent. The profile covers about 130,000 clones, with 60% to 85% appearing a single time and around 18% taken by the ten largest. The material sequenced was peripheral blood. These receptors came from an elderly man with acute or convalescent COVID-19.

This clone was recorded once. The CDR3 DNA sequence: TGCGCCAGCCGACAGGCGGCAGCCCTGGGGAACTATGGCTACACCTTC. Its translation is CASRQAAALGNYGYTF. The chain recombines TRBV5-1 with TRBJ1-2, with D tentatively TRBD1 (6 bases). The CDR3 contains 16 residues. From germline, CDR1 is SGHRS and CDR2 YFSETQ. The V end lost 7 bases, the J end lost 2 bases, and 21 bases lay between the germline ends.

The rearrangement uses TRBV4-1 and TRBJ2-3; 11 bases map to TRBD2. The CDR3 sequence is 21 residues long. Germline CDR1 MGHRA, CDR2 YSYEKL. The junction had 19 bases not matched to a gene; V was cut back by 4 bases and J by 1 base. The CDR3 region has the DNA TGCGCCAGCAGCCTCCCCGATGTGACTAGCGGGGCCGGCGGGCGCACAGATACGCAGTATTTT. Its translation: CASSLPDVTSGAGGRTDTQYF.

The chain carries TRBV9 and TRBJ2-3; D ambiguous. There are 15 residues in the CDR3. V was cut by 0 bases and J by 6 bases, with 14 bases left in between. Germline V gene sequence: CDR1 SGDLS, CDR2 YYNGEE. The CDR3 is CASSVGAGNRDTQYF. CDR3 coding DNA: TGTGCCAGCAGCGTAGGGGCTGGCAATCGTGATACGCAGTATTTT.

The chain combines TRBV3-1 (or the pseudogene TRBV3-2) with TRBJ2-2; 14 bases fit TRBD2. This CDR3 region has 18 residues. The V gene's germline CDR1 is LGHDT and CDR2 YNNKEL (reference sequence). Trimming at V came to 5 bases and at J to 6 bases, leaving 11 bases not matched to a gene. The chain's CDR3 is CASSSTTSGGAVAGELFF. CDR3 DNA sequence: TGTGCCAGCAGCAGCACGACTAGCGGGGGGGCCGTAGCCGGGGAGCTGTTTTTT.

This clone has a handful of counts. The rearrangement links TRBV18 to TRBJ1-1; no clear D. The germline V and J ends were trimmed by 3 bases and 2 bases, with 4 bases remaining between them. This CDR3 has 12 residues. Germline values: CDR1 KGHSH, CDR2 LQKENI. The CDR3 spells CASSPLNTEAFF. The CDR3 region has the DNA TGTGCCAGCTCACCCCTTAACACTGAAGCTTTCTTT.

The chain has TRBV10-3 and TRBJ2-2; TRBD2 agrees at 8 bases. With 7 bases clipped from V and 3 bases from J, the junction kept 1 base outside the gene matches. Germline V gene sequence: CDR1 ENHRY, CDR2 SYGVKD. CDR3 length: 13 amino acids. DNA for the CDR3: TGTGCCATCAAGGGACTAGACACCGGGGAGCTGTTTTTT. Protein: CAIKGLDTGELFF.

This chain joins TRBV6-6 and TRBJ1-5; the match to TRBD1 covers 8 bases. The CDR3 runs 15 residues. V was pared by 6 bases and J by 1 base, with 5 bases of the junction left unmatched. Germline V lookup: CDR1 MNHNY, CDR2 SVGAGI (reference sequence). In DNA, the CDR3 is TGTGCCAGCAGAGCGACAGGGGAAAGCAATCAGCCCCAGCATTTT. Translating gives CASRATGESNQPQHF.

This clone was seen once. The rearrangement uses TRBV30 and TRBJ2-7; D is ambiguous. The CDR3 loop spans 15 amino acids. Trimming cost V 0 bases and J 0 bases, with 12 bases left between them. The germline CDR1 and CDR2 sequences are GTSNPN and SVGIG (reference sequence). The CDR3 loop reads CAWSVHLVSSYEQYF. DNA of the CDR3: TGTGCCTGGAGTGTACACCTCGTAAGCTCCTACGAGCAGTACTTC.

The chain carries TRBV9 and TRBJ1-3; D is undetermined. The germline V gene has CDR1 SGDLS and CDR2 YYNGEE. The CDR3 consists of 15 residues. V lost 3 bases to trimming and J lost 6 bases, with 16 bases between them. CDR3 loop: CASSAGLSPSNTIYF. CDR3 coding DNA: TGTGCCAGCAGCGCCGGACTCTCCCCCTCAAACACCATATATTTT.

This chain uses TRBV15 with TRBJ1-6; possibly TRBD1 for D (6 bases). The CDR3 covers 14 residues. Germline V gene data show CDR1 as LNHNV and CDR2 as YYDKDF (reference sequence). Trimming cost V 6 bases and J 3 bases, with 9 bases left between them. CDR3: CATRQGFYNSPLHF. In DNA form, the CDR3 reads TGTGCCACCAGACAGGGTTTCTATAATTCACCCCTCCACTTT.

The J gene is TRBJ2-2, the V gene TRBV6-5; 9 nucleotides align to TRBD1. Germline CDR1 and CDR2: MNHEY and SVGAGI. This CDR3 has 14 residues. V was clipped by 8 bases and J by 3 bases; unmatched bases: 4. The CDR3 nucleotides are TGTGCCAGCCACGGGACAGGGTACACCGGGGAGCTGTTTTTT. This sequence encodes CASHGTGYTGELFF.

This chain uses TRBV6-4 with TRBJ1-1; D unclear. The germline V gene encodes CDR1 MRHNA and CDR2 SNTAGT. The ends were cut back, 6 bases at V and 1 base at J, with 12 bases in the middle. The CDR3 is 14 amino acids. The chain's CDR3 is CASRVTYENTEAFF. CDR3 bases: TGTGCCAGCAGAGTGACATATGAGAACACTGAAGCTTTCTTT.

The chain joins TRBV5-5 to TRBJ1-4; D possibly corresponds to TRBD1 (5 bases). In germline, CDR1 is SGHKS, CDR2 YYEKEE (reference sequence). The CDR3 loop spans 14 amino acids. V was cut by 4 bases and J by 7 bases, with 14 bases left in between. The CDR3 bases are TGTGCCAGCAGCGCCCAGGTGGGGCGTGAAAAACTGTTTTTT. This translates into CASSAQVGREKLFF.

This chain uses TRBV23-1 with TRBJ1-1; TRBD1 is a possible D gene (5 bases). TRBV23-1 is treated as an ORF (open reading frame) with a function not yet certain. This CDR3 spans 14 amino acids. V was shortened by 4 bases and J by 1 base, with 10 bases between the two germline ends. The DNA of the CDR3 is TGCGCCAGCAGTCTCGGGCAGGGGAACACTGAAGCTTTCTTT. It encodes CASSLGQGNTEAFF.

The rearrangement uses TRBV18 and TRBJ2-1; D unresolved. The CDR3 length is 13 residues. In germline, CDR1 is KGHSH, CDR2 LQKENI. V shed 0 bases and J shed 10 bases, with 10 bases lying between them. The CDR3 DNA is TGTGCCAGCTCACCACCCGTCGCTGCGGAGCAGTTCTTC. Its translation: CASSPPVAAEQFF.

J is TRBJ2-5 and V is TRBV10-2; 13 bases are shared with TRBD2. CDR3 length: 18 amino acids. CDR1 and CDR2 (germline): WSHSY, SAAADI. Trimming took 0 bases from V and 5 from J; bases not matched to a gene: 9. The CDR3: CASSESPTSGGAGETQYF. The CDR3 DNA is TGCGCCAGCAGTGAGTCTCCAACTAGCGGGGGGGCCGGGGAGACCCAGTACTTC.

The chain combines TRBV7-2 with TRBJ2-5, with D hard to call. CDR3 size: 15 residues. The germline V and J ends were trimmed by 2 bases and 1 base, with 11 bases remaining between them. Germline loops: CDR1 SGHTA, CDR2 FQGNSA. The CDR3 here is CASSLRSWSQETQYF. In DNA form, the CDR3 reads TGTGCCAGCAGCTTACGTAGCTGGAGCCAAGAGACCCAGTACTTC.

The CDR3 bases are TGCGCCAGCAGCTCCACCAGGACTAGCGGGGGGTGGAATGAGCAGTTCTTC. Translation gives CASSSTRTSGGWNEQFF. This sequence joins TRBV5-1 and TRBJ2-1, with 14 bases that match TRBD2. J gave up 7 bases and V 3 bases, and 9 bases lay outside the gene matches. The CDR3 sequence is 17 residues long. Germline CDR1 is SGHRS and CDR2 is YFSETQ.

This clone has a handful of counts. The chain recombines TRBV7-2 with TRBJ2-7; 9 bases are a match to TRBD2. CDR1 SGHTA and CDR2 FQGNSA come from the germline V gene. Trimming took 6 bases from V and 4 from J; bases not matched to a gene: 7. The CDR3 loop spans 14 amino acids. The CDR3: CASSLSGGRYEQYF. The CDR3 region has the DNA TGTGCCAGCAGTTTGAGCGGGGGGAGGTACGAGCAGTACTTC.

There are a few counts of this clone. The rearrangement links TRBV19 to TRBJ2-3, with TRBD2 as a possible D gene (5 bases). The V and J ends lost 5 bases and 4 bases respectively, with 10 bases between them. This CDR3 comprises 13 residues. CDR1 and CDR2 (germline): LNHDA, SQIVND (reference sequence). In nucleotides, the CDR3 is TGTGCCAGTAGTCCGGGGTTTCCAGATACGCAGTATTTT. Translated, it gives CASSPGFPDTQYF.

The genes are TRBV27 and TRBJ1-5; D may be TRBD1 (6 bases). Between the trimmed V and J ends, which lost 2 bases and 1 base, there was a span of 12 bases. The germline CDR1 and CDR2 sequences are MNHEY and SMNVEV (reference sequence). The CDR3 length is 16 residues. The CDR3: CASSLRGGTSNQPQHF. The CDR3 DNA follows: TGTGCCAGCAGTTTAAGAGGGGGTACAAGCAATCAGCCCCAGCATTTT.

J is TRBJ2-1 and V is TRBV3-1 (or the pseudogene TRBV3-2); D gene unclear. Germline V gene sequence: CDR1 LGHDT, CDR2 YNNKEL (reference sequence). CDR3 length equals 13 residues. Trimming pared 2 bases from V and 3 bases from J, leaving 5 bases between. CDR3: CASSQSLYNEQFF. The CDR3 DNA reads as TGTGCCAGCAGCCAAAGCCTCTACAATGAGCAGTTCTTC.

The gene calls are TRBV5-4 and TRBJ2-7, with 10 bases that match TRBD1. Trimming removed 3 bases from V and 1 base from J; junction bases left unmatched: 7. Looked up from germline, CDR1 is SGHNT and CDR2 is YYREEE (reference sequence). The CDR3 length is 16 residues. The CDR3 sequence: CASSYTGTGASYEQYF. Written as DNA, the CDR3 is TGTGCCAGCAGCTACACCGGGACAGGGGCTTCCTACGAGCAGTACTTC.

The chain uses TRBV11-2 and TRBJ2-4; 11 nucleotides agree with TRBD1. J lost 2 bases, V lost 5 bases, and 8 bases had no gene match. CDR1 is SGHAT, CDR2 FQNNGV, per germline. The CDR3 runs 17 residues. The CDR3 DNA reads TGTGCCAGCAGCCGTGGACAGGGGGCGGAATCCAAAAACATTCAGTACTTC. Its protein is CASSRGQGAESKNIQYF.

The J gene is TRBJ2-7, the V gene TRBV20-1, with 11 bases matching TRBD1. Germline V CDR1 and CDR2: DFQATT, SNEGSKA (reference sequence). V lost 3 bases and J lost 6; bases outside the gene matches: 7. The CDR3 spans 14 residues. CDR3 in amino acids: CSASNSGQGVEQYF. The CDR3 coding sequence is TGCAGTGCTAGTAATTCGGGACAGGGGGTCGAGCAGTACTTC.

V is TRBV27 and J is TRBJ1-5; tentatively, D is TRBD1 (5 bases). The CDR3 sequence is 18 residues long. The germline V gene encodes CDR1 MNHEY and CDR2 SMNVEV (reference sequence). Trimming shortened V by 0 bases and J by 6 bases, and 21 bases separated the two germline ends. CDR3 nucleotides: TGTGCCAGCAGTTTATCGACTGCGCAAGGGGTTATCACTCAGCCCCAGCATTTT. Protein sequence: CASSLSTAQGVITQPQHF.